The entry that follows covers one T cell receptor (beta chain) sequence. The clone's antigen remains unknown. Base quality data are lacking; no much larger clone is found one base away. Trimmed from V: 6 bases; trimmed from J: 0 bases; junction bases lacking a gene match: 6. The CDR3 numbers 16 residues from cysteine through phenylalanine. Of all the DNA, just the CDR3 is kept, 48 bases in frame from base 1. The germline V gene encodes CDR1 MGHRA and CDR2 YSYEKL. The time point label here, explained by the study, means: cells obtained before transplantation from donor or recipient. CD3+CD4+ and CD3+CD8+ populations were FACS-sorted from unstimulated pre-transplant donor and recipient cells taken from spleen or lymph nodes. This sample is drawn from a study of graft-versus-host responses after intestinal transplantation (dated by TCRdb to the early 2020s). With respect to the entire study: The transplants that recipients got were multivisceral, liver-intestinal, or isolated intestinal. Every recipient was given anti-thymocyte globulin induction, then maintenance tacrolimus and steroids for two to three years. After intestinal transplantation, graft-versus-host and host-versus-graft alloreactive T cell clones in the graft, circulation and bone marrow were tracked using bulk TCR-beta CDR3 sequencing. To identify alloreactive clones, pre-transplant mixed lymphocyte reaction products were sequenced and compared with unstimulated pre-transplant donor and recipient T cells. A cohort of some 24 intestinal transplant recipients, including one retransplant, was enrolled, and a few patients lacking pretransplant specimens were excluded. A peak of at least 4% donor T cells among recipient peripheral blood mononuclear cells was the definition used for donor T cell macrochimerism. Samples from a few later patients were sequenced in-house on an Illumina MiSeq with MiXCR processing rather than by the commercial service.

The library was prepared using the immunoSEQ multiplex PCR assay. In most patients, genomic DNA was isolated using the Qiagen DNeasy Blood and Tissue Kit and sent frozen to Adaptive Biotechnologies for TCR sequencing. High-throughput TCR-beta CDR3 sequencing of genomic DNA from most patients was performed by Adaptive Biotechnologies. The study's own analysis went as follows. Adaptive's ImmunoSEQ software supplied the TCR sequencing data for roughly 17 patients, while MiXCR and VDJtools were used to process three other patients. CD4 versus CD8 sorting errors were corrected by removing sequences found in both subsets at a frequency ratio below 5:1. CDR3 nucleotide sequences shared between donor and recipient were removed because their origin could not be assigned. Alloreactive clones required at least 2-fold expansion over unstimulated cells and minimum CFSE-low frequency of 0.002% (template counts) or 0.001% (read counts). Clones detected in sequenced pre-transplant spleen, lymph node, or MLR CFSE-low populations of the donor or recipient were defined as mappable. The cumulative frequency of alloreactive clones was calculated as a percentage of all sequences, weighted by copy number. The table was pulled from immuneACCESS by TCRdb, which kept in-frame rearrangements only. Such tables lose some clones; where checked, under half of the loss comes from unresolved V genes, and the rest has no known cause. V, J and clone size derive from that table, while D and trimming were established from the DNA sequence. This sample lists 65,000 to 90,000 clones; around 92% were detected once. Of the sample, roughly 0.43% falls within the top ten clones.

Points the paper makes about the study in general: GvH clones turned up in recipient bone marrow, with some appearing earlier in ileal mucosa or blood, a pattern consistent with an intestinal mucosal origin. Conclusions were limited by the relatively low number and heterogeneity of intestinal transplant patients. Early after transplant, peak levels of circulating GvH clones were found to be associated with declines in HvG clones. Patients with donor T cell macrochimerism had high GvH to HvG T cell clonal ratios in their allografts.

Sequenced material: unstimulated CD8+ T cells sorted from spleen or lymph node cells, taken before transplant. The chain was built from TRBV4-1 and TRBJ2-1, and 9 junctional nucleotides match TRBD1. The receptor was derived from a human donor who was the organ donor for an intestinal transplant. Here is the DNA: TGCGCCAGCAGTCCCGGGACAGGGAGCTCCTACAATGAGCAGTTCTTC. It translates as CASSPGTGSSYNEQFF.